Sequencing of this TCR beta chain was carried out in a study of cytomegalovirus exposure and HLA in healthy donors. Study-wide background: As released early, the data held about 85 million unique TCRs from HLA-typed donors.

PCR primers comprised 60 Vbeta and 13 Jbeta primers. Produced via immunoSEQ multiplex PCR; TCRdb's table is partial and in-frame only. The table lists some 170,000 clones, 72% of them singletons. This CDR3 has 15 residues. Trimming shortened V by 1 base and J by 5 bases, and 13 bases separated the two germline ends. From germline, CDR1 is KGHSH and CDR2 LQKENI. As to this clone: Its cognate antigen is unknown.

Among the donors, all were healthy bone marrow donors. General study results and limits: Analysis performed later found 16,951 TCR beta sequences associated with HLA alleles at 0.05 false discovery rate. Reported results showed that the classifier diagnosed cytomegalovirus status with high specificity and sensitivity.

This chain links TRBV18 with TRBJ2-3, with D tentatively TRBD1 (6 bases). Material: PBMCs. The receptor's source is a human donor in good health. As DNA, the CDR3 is TGTGCCAGCTCACCACTCGGACAGAAGAGAGATACGCAGTATTTT. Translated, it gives CASSPLGQKRDTQYF.